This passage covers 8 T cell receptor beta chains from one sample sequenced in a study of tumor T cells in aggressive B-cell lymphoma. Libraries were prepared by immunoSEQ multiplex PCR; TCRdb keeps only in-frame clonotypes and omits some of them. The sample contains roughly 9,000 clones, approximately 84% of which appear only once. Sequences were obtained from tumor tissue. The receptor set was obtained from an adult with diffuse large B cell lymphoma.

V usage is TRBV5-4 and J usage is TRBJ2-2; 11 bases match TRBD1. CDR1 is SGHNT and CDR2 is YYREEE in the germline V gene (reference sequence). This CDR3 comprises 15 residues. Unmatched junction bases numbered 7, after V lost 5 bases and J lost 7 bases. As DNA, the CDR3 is TGTGCCAGCAGGTCGGGACAGGGGGAAGGCGGGGAGCTGTTTTTT. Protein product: CASRSGQGEGGELFF.

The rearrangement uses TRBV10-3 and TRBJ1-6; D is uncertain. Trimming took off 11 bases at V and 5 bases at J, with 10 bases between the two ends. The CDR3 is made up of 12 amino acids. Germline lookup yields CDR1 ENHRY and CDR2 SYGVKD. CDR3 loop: CAVRENNSPLHF. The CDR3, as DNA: TGTGCCGTCCGGGAAAATAATTCACCCCTCCACTTT.

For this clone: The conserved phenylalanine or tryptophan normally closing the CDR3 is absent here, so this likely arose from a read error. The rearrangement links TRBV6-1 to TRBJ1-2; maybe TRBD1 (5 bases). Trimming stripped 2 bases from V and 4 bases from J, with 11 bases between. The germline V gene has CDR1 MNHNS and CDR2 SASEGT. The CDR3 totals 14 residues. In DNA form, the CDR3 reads TGTGCCAGCAGTGAACCCACAGGAGCCTATGGCTACACCCTC. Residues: CASSEPTGAYGYTL.

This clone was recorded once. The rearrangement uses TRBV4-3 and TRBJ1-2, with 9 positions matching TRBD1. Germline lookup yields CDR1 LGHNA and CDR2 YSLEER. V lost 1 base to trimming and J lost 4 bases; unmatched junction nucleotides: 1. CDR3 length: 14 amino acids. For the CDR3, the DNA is TGCGCCAGCAGCCAAGCACAGGGGGCCTATGGCTACACCTTC. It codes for CASSQAQGAYGYTF.

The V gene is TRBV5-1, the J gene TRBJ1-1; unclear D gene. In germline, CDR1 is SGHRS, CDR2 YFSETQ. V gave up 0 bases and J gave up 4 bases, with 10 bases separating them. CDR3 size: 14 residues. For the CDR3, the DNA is TGCGCCAGCAGCTTGGAGGCACAGTCCACTGAAGCTTTCTTT. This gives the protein CASSLEAQSTEAFF. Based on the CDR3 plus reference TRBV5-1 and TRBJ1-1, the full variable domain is KAGVTQTPRYLIKTRGQQVTLSCSPISGHRSVSWYQQTPGQGLQFLFEYFSETQRNKGNFPGRFSGRQFSNSRSEMNVSTLELGDSALYLCASSLEAQSTEAFFGQGTRLTVV.

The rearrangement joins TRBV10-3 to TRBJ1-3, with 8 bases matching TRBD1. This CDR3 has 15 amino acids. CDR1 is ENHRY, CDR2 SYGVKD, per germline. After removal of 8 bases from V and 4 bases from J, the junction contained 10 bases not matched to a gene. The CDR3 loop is CAIDGDDRGGNTIYF. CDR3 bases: TGTGCCATCGATGGGGACGACAGGGGCGGAAACACCATATATTTT.

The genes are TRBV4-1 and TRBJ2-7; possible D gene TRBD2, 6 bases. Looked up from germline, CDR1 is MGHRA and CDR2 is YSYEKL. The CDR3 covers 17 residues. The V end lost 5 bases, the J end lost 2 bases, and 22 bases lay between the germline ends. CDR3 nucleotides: TGCGCCAGCAGCTACTTGGAGGTAGCGGCGGGTACCTACGAGCAGTACTTC. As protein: CASSYLEVAAGTYEQYF.

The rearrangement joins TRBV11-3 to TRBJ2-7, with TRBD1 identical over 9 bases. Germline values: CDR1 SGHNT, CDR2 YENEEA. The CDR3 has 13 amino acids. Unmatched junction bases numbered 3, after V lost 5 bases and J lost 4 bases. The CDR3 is CASSTGQGYEQYF. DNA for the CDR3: TGTGCCAGCAGCACGGGACAGGGTTACGAGCAGTACTTC. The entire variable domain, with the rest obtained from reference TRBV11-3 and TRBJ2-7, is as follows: EAGVVQSPRYKIIEKKQPVAFWCNPISGHNTLYWYLQNLGQGPELLIRYENEEAVDDSQLPKDRFSAERLKGVDSTLKIQPAELGDSAVYLCASSTGQGYEQYFGPGTRLTVT.